This T cell receptor beta chain was retrieved from a study of control samples from healthy donors and cancer patients. TCRdb keeps only in-frame clones here, not all; method: immunoSEQ multiplex PCR. The sample has roughly 120,000 clones, roughly 95% seen once. V lost 1 base and J lost 5, with 10 bases in between. Germline assignment: CDR1 SGHTA and CDR2 FQGNSA. This CDR3 is 14 amino acids long. The source of this sequence is a man younger than 40 in good health. The chain couples TRBV7-2 to TRBJ2-3; possibly TRBD1 for D (5 bases). The sequenced sample consisted of blood. CDR3 loop: CASSLEGPEDTQYF. CDR3 bases: TGTGCCAGCAGCTTAGAGGGGCCAGAAGATACGCAGTATTTT.